What follows are 25 T cell receptor beta chains derived from one specimen sequenced in a study of blood T cell repertoires in COVID-19. This table comes from immunoSEQ multiplex PCR, and its TCRdb copy is limited to in-frame clones, with some not included. There are 130,000 to 150,000 clones in the sample; 84% occur only once, and less than 6% lies in the top ten. Sequenced material: PBMCs or T cells enriched from blood (not recorded which). The receptors were sampled from a woman in her fifties or sixties who had been exposed to COVID-19.

CDR3 coding DNA: TGTGCCAGCTCACTTTCCGACAGGGCCACCGGGGAGCTGTTTTTT. Protein product: CASSLSDRATGELFF. The chain links TRBV18 to TRBJ2-2; 7 nucleotides line up with TRBD1. This CDR3 has 15 residues. J was trimmed by 4 bases and V by 4 bases; bases with no gene match: 6. Per germline, CDR1 KGHSH and CDR2 LQKENI.

The chain is built from TRBV29-1 and TRBJ1-1; unclear D gene. CDR3 length: 13 residues. Germline V lookup: CDR1 SQVTM, CDR2 ANQGSEA. V lost 4 bases and J lost 0, with 9 bases in between. This CDR3 is CSVAERMNTEAFF. Here the CDR3 DNA reads TGCAGCGTTGCAGAGAGGATGAACACTGAAGCTTTCTTT.

This chain uses TRBV9 with TRBJ2-1; no clear D gene. V lost 7 bases to trimming and J lost 0 bases, with 14 bases between them. Germline assignment: CDR1 SGDLS and CDR2 YYNGEE. This CDR3 is built from 15 residues. The DNA for the CDR3 is TGTGCCAGCTCTCCGAGTCGAAGCTCCTACAATGAGCAGTTCTTC. Encoded protein: CASSPSRSSYNEQFF.

The chain employs TRBV11-3 and TRBJ2-7; D is possibly TRBD2 (5 bases). V lost 5 bases, J lost 4 bases, and 24 bases lay in between. The CDR3 is made up of 17 amino acids. Germline V lookup: CDR1 SGHNT, CDR2 YENEEA. The CDR3 loop is CASSTPRVSPRGYEQYF. Written as DNA, the CDR3 is TGTGCCAGCAGCACCCCCCGGGTCTCCCCCCGGGGTTACGAGCAGTACTTC.

The chain uses TRBV3-1 (or the pseudogene TRBV3-2) and TRBJ2-2; D gene uncertain. Trimming took off 8 bases at V and 0 bases at J, with 13 bases between the two ends. CDR1 and CDR2 (germline): LGHDT, YNNKEL (reference sequence). The CDR3 has 15 residues. The CDR3: CASSKRLTNTGELFF. The CDR3 DNA reads TGTGCCAGCTCGAAGCGCCTTACGAACACCGGGGAGCTGTTTTTT.

This chain uses TRBV12-5 with TRBJ2-7; the match to TRBD1 covers 9 bases. The CDR3 consists of 14 residues. Germline V lookup: CDR1 LGHNT, CDR2 FRNRAP. The V gene end was trimmed by 6 bases and the J gene end by 9 bases; junction bases not matched to a gene: 12. This CDR3 is CASGPGTGSRGQYF. For the CDR3, the DNA is TGTGCTAGTGGACCCGGGACAGGGAGCCGGGGGCAGTACTTC.

This clone was recorded a few times. The rearrangement uses TRBV10-2 and TRBJ2-7; no clear D. Trimming cost V 8 bases and J 5 bases, with 10 bases left between them. This CDR3 comprises 11 residues. The germline gives CDR1 WSHSY, CDR2 SAAADI. CDR3 region: CASQLRDEQYF. CDR3 DNA: TGCGCCAGCCAACTCCGGGACGAGCAGTACTTC.

The chain combines TRBV27 with TRBJ1-6, with D possibly being TRBD1 (5 bases). The germline gives CDR1 MNHEY, CDR2 SMNVEV (reference sequence). The CDR3 runs to 16 residues. V was shortened by 1 base and J by 4 bases, with 11 bases between the two germline ends. The CDR3 coding sequence is TGTGCCAGCAGTTTATTCGGCCAGGGATATAATTCACCCCTCCACTTT. It codes for CASSLFGQGYNSPLHF.

The chain joins TRBV19 to TRBJ1-2; D possibly corresponds to TRBD1 (5 bases). The CDR3 runs to 14 residues. Per the germline V gene, CDR1 is LNHDA and CDR2 is SQIVND (reference sequence). Trimming left V 8 bases short and J 8 bases short, with 21 bases between. CDR3 coding DNA: TGTGCCAGTCAAAAGGTTGGGGCGGCCCGAGGCTACACCTTC. It is translated as CASQKVGAARGYTF.

The chain couples TRBV18 to TRBJ2-7; D might be TRBD1 (6 bases). Trimming stripped 3 bases from V and 0 bases from J, with 12 bases between. The CDR3 runs 15 residues. CDR1 is KGHSH and CDR2 is LQKENI in the germline V gene. The CDR3 here is CASSPGQTFSYEQYF. The CDR3 DNA is TGTGCCAGCTCACCCGGACAGACCTTCTCCTACGAGCAGTACTTC. Supplemented by reference TRBV18 and TRBJ2-7, the full variable domain reads NAGVMQNPRHLVRRRGQEARLRCSPMKGHSHVYWYRQLPEEGLKFMVYLQKENIIDESGMPKERFSAEFPKEGPSILRIQQVVRGDSAAYFCASSPGQTFSYEQYFGPGTRLTVT.

J is TRBJ1-2 and V is TRBV6-1, with TRBD1 matching 7 bases. With 0 bases clipped from V and 7 bases from J, the junction kept 8 bases outside the gene matches. There are 15 residues in the CDR3. Germline V gene data show CDR1 as MNHNS and CDR2 as SASEGT. The CDR3 protein is CASSEATDRASGYTF. DNA for the CDR3: TGTGCCAGCAGTGAAGCGACCGACAGGGCCTCTGGCTACACCTTC.

The chain recombines TRBV6-2 or TRBV6-3 with TRBJ1-1; D is possibly TRBD1 (6 bases). Germline V lookup: CDR1 MNHEY, CDR2 SVGEGT. V was trimmed by 6 bases and J by 5 bases, leaving 16 bases between them. This CDR3 contains 14 residues. CDR3 in amino acids: CASSGYTGNTEAFF. The CDR3 DNA sequence: TGTGCCAGCAGCGGTTACACAGGGAATACTGAAGCTTTCTTT.

In its sample, this clone was seen once. V usage is TRBV3-1 (or the pseudogene TRBV3-2) and J usage is TRBJ2-7, with TRBD2 matching 10 bases. The CDR3 runs 17 residues. CDR1 is LGHDT and CDR2 is YNNKEL in the germline V gene (reference sequence). V was clipped by 4 bases and J by 3 bases; unmatched bases: 12. DNA of the CDR3: TGTGCCAGCAGCCCCGCCTGGGGTCTAGCGGGAGTCTACGAGCAGTACTTC. Translation gives CASSPAWGLAGVYEQYF.

The V gene is TRBV19, the J gene TRBJ1-1; TRBD1 is a possible D gene (6 bases). Germline V CDR1 and CDR2: LNHDA, SQIVND (reference sequence). CDR3 length: 13 residues. V was trimmed by 5 bases and J by 4 bases, leaving 11 bases between them. In DNA, the CDR3 is TGTGCCAGTAGTCCCCGAGGGGGCACTGAAGCTTTCTTT. Translating gives CASSPRGGTEAFF.

This clone was counted a few times. The J gene is TRBJ2-6, the V gene TRBV9; TRBD2 matches 8 bases. The CDR3 extends over 19 amino acids. CDR1 is SGDLS and CDR2 is YYNGEE in the germline V gene. Germline trimming cut 3 bases from V and 1 base from J; bases unmatched to any gene: 12. The chain's CDR3 is CASSAGRALLGSGANVLTF. DNA of the CDR3: TGTGCCAGCAGCGCCGGGAGGGCCCTCCTTGGGTCTGGGGCCAACGTCCTGACTTTC.

The CDR3 bases are TGCGCCAGCACAGGGTTGAACTACGAGCAGTACTTC. It encodes CASTGLNYEQYF. The chain links TRBV5-1 to TRBJ2-7, with a tentative D call TRBD1 (5 bases). The CDR3 is 12 amino acids. Trimming removed 6 bases at V and 3 bases at J, with 10 bases between. CDR1 and CDR2 (germline): SGHRS, YFSETQ.

The V and J genes are TRBV9 and TRBJ2-1, with a possible D match to TRBD1 (5 bases). Looked up from germline, CDR1 is SGDLS and CDR2 is YYNGEE. The CDR3 runs 14 residues. Trimming removed 4 bases from V and 5 bases from J, with 13 bases in between. CDR3 sequence: CASSQTAVDNEQFF. CDR3 nucleotides: TGTGCCAGCAGCCAGACAGCAGTCGACAATGAGCAGTTCTTC.

The chain joins TRBV9 to TRBJ1-4, with D possibly being TRBD1 (6 bases). The V end lost 0 bases, the J end lost 8 bases, and 11 bases lay between the germline ends. The germline CDR1 and CDR2 sequences are SGDLS and YYNGEE. This CDR3 comprises 14 residues. The CDR3 region has the DNA TGTGCCAGCAGCGTAGACAGGGTTCGGGAAAAACTGTTTTTT. This sequence encodes CASSVDRVREKLFF.

The V call is TRBV4-3, the J call TRBJ1-5; D remains unclear. Germline CDR1 is LGHNA and CDR2 is YSLEER. Trimming stripped 0 bases from V and 4 bases from J, with 7 bases between. This CDR3 spans 14 amino acids. The CDR3 sequence is CASSQERFNQPQHF. DNA for the CDR3: TGCGCCAGCAGCCAAGAACGGTTTAATCAGCCCCAGCATTTT.

V and J are TRBV2 and TRBJ1-3; tentative D call: TRBD1 (5 bases). V dropped 6 bases and J dropped 3 bases, with 18 bases sitting between them. Per the germline V gene, CDR1 is SNHLY and CDR2 is FYNNEI. The CDR3 is 16 residues long. CDR3 sequence reads: CASRASGGRGGNTIYF. The CDR3 coding sequence is TGTGCCAGCAGGGCGTCGGGGGGAAGAGGTGGAAACACCATATATTTT.

This clone was recorded only once. CDR3 sequence: CASSLTGSSNQPQHF. DNA of the CDR3: TGCGCCAGCAGCTTGACAGGGAGTAGCAATCAGCCCCAGCATTTT. The chain joins TRBV5-1 to TRBJ1-5, with a weak D call TRBD1 (6 bases). This CDR3 has 15 residues. The germline gives CDR1 SGHRS, CDR2 YFSETQ. V was cut by 1 base and J by 0 bases, with 8 bases left in between.

The chain carries TRBV11-2 and TRBJ2-3, with TRBD2 matching over 8 bases. With 5 bases clipped from V and 0 bases from J, the junction kept 7 bases outside the gene matches. The CDR3 covers 16 residues. Germline V gene lookup returns CDR1 SGHAT and CDR2 FQNNGV. The CDR3 sequence is CASSPRASGSTDTQYF. Written as DNA, the CDR3 is TGTGCCAGCAGCCCTCGGGCTAGCGGGAGCACAGATACGCAGTATTTT.

The chain links TRBV15 to TRBJ1-2, with D uncertain. The CDR3 loop spans 13 amino acids. The V gene lost 0 bases and the J gene lost 6 bases, with 8 bases spanning the gap. The V gene's germline CDR1 is LNHNV and CDR2 YYDKDF (reference sequence). The CDR3 DNA follows: TGTGCCACCAGCAGAGATTCCAGGCATGGCTACACCTTC. Its translation: CATSRDSRHGYTF.

As regards this clone: Sequence at one end of the junction differs from germline and may be a read error. The chain joins TRBV2 to TRBJ2-5; weak D call: TRBD1 (6 bases). From germline, CDR1 is SNHLY and CDR2 FYNNEI. The CDR3 consists of 11 residues. The CDR3 spells CASSGSRGAHF. The CDR3 DNA is TGTGCCAGCAGTGGGTCCAGGGGTGCCCACTTC.

This rearrangement joins TRBV4-3 to TRBJ1-1; no definite D call. The CDR3 contains 15 residues. Trimming removed 0 bases from V and 6 bases from J, with 14 bases in between. In germline, CDR1 is LGHNA, CDR2 YSLEER. DNA for the CDR3: TGCGCCAGCAGCCAAGATCACACCTCCGTATCTGAAGCTTTCTTT. Encoded protein: CASSQDHTSVSEAFF.